The 15 T cell receptor beta chains listed next were all sequenced from one sample in a study of blood T cell repertoires in COVID-19. Repertoires were generated with immunoSEQ multiplex PCR, while TCRdb's copy carries only in-frame clones and drops some. The repertoire holds around 150,000 clones, with around 80% as singletons. The specimen sequenced was peripheral blood. Receptor source: a woman at least 80 years old with acute or convalescent COVID-19.

This clone was recorded once. The chain has TRBV4-1 and TRBJ2-5, with 9 bases that match TRBD1. V was pared by 0 bases and J by 4 bases, with 9 bases of the junction left unmatched. Germline V lookup: CDR1 MGHRA, CDR2 YSYEKL. The CDR3 spans 17 residues. In DNA, the CDR3 is TGCGCCAGCAGCCAAGACTACAGGGGGCTGGTTCCAGAGACCCAGTACTTC. This translates into CASSQDYRGLVPETQYF.

J is TRBJ1-1 and V is TRBV19; 9 bases are shared with TRBD1. J lost 7 bases, V lost 6 bases, and 9 bases had no gene match. CDR1 and CDR2 from the germline V gene are LNHDA and SQIVND (reference sequence). This CDR3 is built from 14 residues. The CDR3 DNA follows: TGTGCCAGTAGCTTACAGGGGGCTTTAGGTGAAGCTTTCTTT. Translated: CASSLQGALGEAFF.

The chain joins TRBV27 to TRBJ2-7; D is possibly TRBD2 (6 bases). Looked up from germline, CDR1 is MNHEY and CDR2 is SMNVEV (reference sequence). The CDR3 has 13 residues. V lost 8 bases and J lost 5, with 16 bases in between. CDR3 amino acids: CASRSTGGNEQYF. The CDR3 DNA sequence: TGTGCCAGCCGCTCTACCGGAGGGAACGAGCAGTACTTC.

The V call is TRBV6-5, the J call TRBJ2-1; 11 bases are shared with TRBD2. The CDR3 totals 15 residues. V shed 0 bases and J 9 bases; nucleotides not matched to a gene: 4. Germline-derived CDR1 and CDR2 are MNHEY and SVGAGI. CDR3 in amino acids: CASSYSNLAGGEQFF. For the CDR3, the DNA is TGTGCCAGCAGTTACTCGAACCTAGCGGGAGGTGAGCAGTTCTTC.

The rearrangement joins TRBV13 to TRBJ1-1; TRBD1 agrees at 7 bases. CDR3 length: 15 amino acids. V lost 4 bases and J lost 7; bases outside the gene matches: 12. Germline V lookup: CDR1 PRHDT, CDR2 FYEKMQ (reference sequence). In DNA form, the CDR3 reads TGTGCCAGCAGCTCGGGACAGTTCCCTCCCTTTGAAGCTTTCTTT. It specifies CASSSGQFPPFEAFF.

Only a few counts were recorded for this clone. This chain connects TRBV3-1 (or the pseudogene TRBV3-2) to TRBJ1-3; D is unclear. Germline CDR1 and CDR2: LGHDT and YNNKEL (reference sequence). This CDR3 is 16 amino acids long. V shed 4 bases and J shed 0 bases, with 13 bases lying between them. The CDR3 nucleotides read TGTGCCAGCAGCCTTGCCAGGCAATTCTCTGGAAACACCATATATTTT. It is translated as CASSLARQFSGNTIYF.

The chain combines TRBV11-3 with TRBJ2-1; 15 bases line up with TRBD2. With V trimmed by 0 bases and J by 6 bases, 12 bases remained unmatched. Per germline, CDR1 SGHNT and CDR2 YENEEA. CDR3 length: 20 residues. The CDR3 sequence is CASSLDPWGLAGGVANEQFF. The CDR3 nucleotides are TGTGCCAGCAGCTTAGACCCTTGGGGACTAGCGGGAGGAGTCGCCAATGAGCAGTTCTTC.

The CDR3 region has the DNA TGTGCCAGCAGCTTAATAACAGGGACCAACTATGGCTACACCTTC. This codes for CASSLITGTNYGYTF. The chain uses TRBV7-2 and TRBJ1-2; TRBD1 is a possible D gene (6 bases). V dropped 2 bases and J dropped 2 bases, with 12 bases sitting between them. The CDR3 is 15 residues long. Germline V gene data show CDR1 as SGHTA and CDR2 as FQGNSA. The full variable domain, rest sourced from reference TRBV7-2 and TRBJ1-2, is GAGVSQSPSNKVTEKGKDVELRCDPISGHTALYWYRQSLGQGLEFLIYFQGNSAPDKSGLPSDRFSAERTGGSVSTLTIQRTQQEDSAVYLCASSLITGTNYGYTFGSGTRLTVV.

The gene calls are TRBV10-3 and TRBJ1-1; 7 bases are shared with TRBD1. The V gene end was trimmed by 5 bases and the J gene end by 0 bases; junction bases not matched to a gene: 3. This CDR3 spans 14 amino acids. CDR1 ENHRY and CDR2 SYGVKD come from the germline V gene. The CDR3: CAISIQGMNTEAFF. In nucleotides, the CDR3 is TGTGCCATCAGTATACAGGGGATGAACACTGAAGCTTTCTTT.

This clone was detected once. The chain employs TRBV7-2 and TRBJ1-4; maybe TRBD1 (6 bases). The CDR3 totals 14 residues. V gave up 5 bases and J gave up 7 bases, with 14 bases separating them. Germline loops: CDR1 SGHTA, CDR2 FQGNSA. The CDR3 spells CASSLQGSGEKLFF. The CDR3 nucleotides read TGTGCCAGCAGCCTTCAGGGGAGTGGTGAAAAACTGTTTTTT. Complete variable domain (other parts from reference TRBV7-2 and TRBJ1-4): GAGVSQSPSNKVTEKGKDVELRCDPISGHTALYWYRQSLGQGLEFLIYFQGNSAPDKSGLPSDRFSAERTGGSVSTLTIQRTQQEDSAVYLCASSLQGSGEKLFFGSGTQLSVL.

The J gene is TRBJ1-6, the V gene TRBV9; a weak D match, TRBD1 (6 bases). The length of the CDR3 is 14 residues. The germline V gene has CDR1 SGDLS and CDR2 YYNGEE. The V and J ends lost 1 base and 8 bases respectively, with 10 bases between them. The CDR3 bases are TGTGCCAGCAGCGTAAGGGGGAGGGATTCACCCCTCCACTTT. Translation gives CASSVRGRDSPLHF.

The chain links TRBV6-5 to TRBJ1-1, with 10 bases identical to TRBD1. The CDR3 has 14 amino acids. The V segment lost 5 bases and the J segment 6 bases; nucleotides outside the gene matches: 6. The germline V gene has CDR1 MNHEY and CDR2 SVGAGI. CDR3 nucleotide sequence: TGTGCCAGCAGTCCCGGGACAGGGGTTGCTGAAGCTTTCTTT. Translated: CASSPGTGVAEAFF.

For the CDR3, the DNA is TGCAGCGTGAGTAGAGACTTGAACACTGAAGCTTTCTTT. Translating it yields CSVSRDLNTEAFF. The rearrangement links TRBV29-1 to TRBJ1-1; D not certain. The length of the CDR3 is 13 residues. CDR1 is SQVTM, CDR2 ANQGSEA, per germline. The ends were cut back, 6 bases at V and 0 bases at J, with 11 bases in the middle.

The V gene is TRBV18, the J gene TRBJ1-2; TRBD1 agrees at 8 bases. J was trimmed by 14 bases and V by 3 bases; bases with no gene match: 14. Looked up from germline, CDR1 is KGHSH and CDR2 is LQKENI. This CDR3 comprises 14 residues. The CDR3 loop reads CASSPGRGLPIWTF. In nucleotides, the CDR3 is TGTGCCAGCTCACCTGGCAGGGGGCTCCCCATTTGGACCTTC.

This chain joins TRBV28 and TRBJ2-7, with TRBD1 matching 10 bases. J lost 4 bases, V lost 6 bases, and 12 bases had no gene match. The CDR3 runs 16 residues. Germline V CDR1 and CDR2: MDHEN, SYDVKM. For the CDR3, the DNA is TGTGCCAGCAGCCTTAGACCGGGACAGGGGATATACGAGCAGTACTTC. This encodes CASSLRPGQGIYEQYF.